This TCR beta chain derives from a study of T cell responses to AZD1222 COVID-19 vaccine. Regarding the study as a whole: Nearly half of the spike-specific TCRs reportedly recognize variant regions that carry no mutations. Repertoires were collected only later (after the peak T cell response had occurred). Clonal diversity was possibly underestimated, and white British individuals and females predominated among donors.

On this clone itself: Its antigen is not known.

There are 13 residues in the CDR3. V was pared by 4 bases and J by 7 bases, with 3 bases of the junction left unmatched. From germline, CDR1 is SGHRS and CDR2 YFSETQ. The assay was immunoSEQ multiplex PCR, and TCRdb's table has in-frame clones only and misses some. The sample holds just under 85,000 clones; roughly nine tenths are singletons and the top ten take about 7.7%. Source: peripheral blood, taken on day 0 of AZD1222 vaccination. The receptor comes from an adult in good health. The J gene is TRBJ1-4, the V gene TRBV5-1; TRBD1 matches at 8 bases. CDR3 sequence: CASSQGAGEKLFF. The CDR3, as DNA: TGCGCCAGCAGCCAGGGGGCAGGTGAAAAACTGTTTTTT. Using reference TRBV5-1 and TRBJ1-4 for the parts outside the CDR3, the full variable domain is KAGVTQTPRYLIKTRGQQVTLSCSPISGHRSVSWYQQTPGQGLQFLFEYFSETQRNKGNFPGRFSGRQFSNSRSEMNVSTLELGDSALYLCASSQGAGEKLFFGSGTQLSVL.